This TCR beta chain was sequenced in a study of blood T cell repertoires in COVID-19 (dated by TCRdb to 2020 to 2021). For the wider study: Samples covering the acute and convalescent phases of COVID-19 were provided by collaborators in the United States, Italy and Spain. The material from the prospective study consisted of cDNA or gDNA derived from T cells, B-cell-depleted T cells, or PBMCs. Subjects who had been exposed to COVID-19, were actively infected with it, or had recovered from it provided the deeply sampled blood TCRbeta repertoires that made up the dataset. The repertoires were released in a freely available public database meant as a resource for research on the immune response to SARS-CoV-2. Samples came from the ongoing ImmuneRACE study (first 160 participants) plus 1,254 subjects from 6 global collaborators. Nearly every sample came with metadata listing a de-identified subject ID, COVID-19 status, age in years and sex. Where available, HLA class I and class II types were taken from metadata supplied by the sample provider and were not determined by assay-based typing. Study-wide conclusions, independent of this receptor: The amount of clinical and demographic metadata varied by source and participant and was provided uncurated.

TCRbeta CDR3 regions were amplified from genomic DNA using the immunoSEQ Assay, a bias-controlled multiplex PCR. For the original study's pipeline: The number of nucleated cells in each sample was estimated from the amplification of reference gene primers within the assay. Sequence reads were collapsed and filtered to measure the absolute abundance of every unique TCRbeta CDR3 rearrangement. For each sample, productive Simpson clonality was calculated by taking the square root of Simpson's diversity index across productive rearrangements. TCRdb retrieved this table from immuneACCESS and kept in-frame rearrangements only. Not all clones are present; in checked studies, unresolved V genes account for under half, and no reason is known for the remainder. The DNA was the basis for D and trimming; V, J and clone size are from that table. The table for this sample lists about 92,000 clones; about 85% of them were counted only once. About an eighth of the sample belongs to the ten largest clones.

A word on this clone: The target of this receptor is not known. No base-level quality is on record; no much larger clone is a single base apart.

At the junction V is shortened by 6 bases and J by 7 bases; bases outside the gene matches: 9. Including the terminal cysteine and phenylalanine, the CDR3 comprises 15 residues. Only CDR3 DNA remains: 45 bases, in frame from the first base. The germline V gene (reference sequence) supplies CDR1 LNHDA and CDR2 SQIVND. Collaborating institutions collected whole blood in K2EDTA tubes following their own protocols. For TCRbeta analysis, collaborator samples were shipped as frozen whole blood, as isolated PBMCs, or as DNA extracted from either sample type. This chain is built from TRBV19 and TRBJ1-5; 10 nucleotides in the junction match TRBD1. Sequenced input: peripheral blood. The receptor was isolated from a human donor in a cohort sampled during active COVID-19. The CDR3 region reads CASSRDRGGMQPQHF. The DNA reads as follows: TGTGCCAGTAGCCGGGACAGGGGAGGTATGCAGCCCCAGCATTTT.